This T cell receptor (beta chain) derives from a study of vaccination effects on CD4 cells after COVID-19. CD4+ T cell isolation took place after nine to eleven days of culture. Repertoires were generated with immunoSEQ multiplex PCR, while TCRdb's copy carries only in-frame clones and drops some. The sample yields tens of thousands of clones, approximately 67% seen once. This CDR3 spans 17 amino acids. V gave up 2 bases and J gave up 1 base; unmatched junction bases: 7. CDR1 SGHVS and CDR2 FNYEAQ come from the germline V gene. Notes on this clone: Its antigen is still unknown.

The chain uses TRBV7-6 and TRBJ1-3; TRBD1 aligns across 8 bases. The sample in question was CD4+ T cells from PBMCs cultured without peptide, obtained before COVID-19 vaccination. The source of this sequence is a human donor who received a COVID-19 vaccine. CDR3 in amino acids: CASSLKGRQGSGNTIYF. The CDR3 coding sequence is TGTGCCAGCAGCTTAAAAGGACGACAGGGGTCTGGAAACACCATATATTTT.